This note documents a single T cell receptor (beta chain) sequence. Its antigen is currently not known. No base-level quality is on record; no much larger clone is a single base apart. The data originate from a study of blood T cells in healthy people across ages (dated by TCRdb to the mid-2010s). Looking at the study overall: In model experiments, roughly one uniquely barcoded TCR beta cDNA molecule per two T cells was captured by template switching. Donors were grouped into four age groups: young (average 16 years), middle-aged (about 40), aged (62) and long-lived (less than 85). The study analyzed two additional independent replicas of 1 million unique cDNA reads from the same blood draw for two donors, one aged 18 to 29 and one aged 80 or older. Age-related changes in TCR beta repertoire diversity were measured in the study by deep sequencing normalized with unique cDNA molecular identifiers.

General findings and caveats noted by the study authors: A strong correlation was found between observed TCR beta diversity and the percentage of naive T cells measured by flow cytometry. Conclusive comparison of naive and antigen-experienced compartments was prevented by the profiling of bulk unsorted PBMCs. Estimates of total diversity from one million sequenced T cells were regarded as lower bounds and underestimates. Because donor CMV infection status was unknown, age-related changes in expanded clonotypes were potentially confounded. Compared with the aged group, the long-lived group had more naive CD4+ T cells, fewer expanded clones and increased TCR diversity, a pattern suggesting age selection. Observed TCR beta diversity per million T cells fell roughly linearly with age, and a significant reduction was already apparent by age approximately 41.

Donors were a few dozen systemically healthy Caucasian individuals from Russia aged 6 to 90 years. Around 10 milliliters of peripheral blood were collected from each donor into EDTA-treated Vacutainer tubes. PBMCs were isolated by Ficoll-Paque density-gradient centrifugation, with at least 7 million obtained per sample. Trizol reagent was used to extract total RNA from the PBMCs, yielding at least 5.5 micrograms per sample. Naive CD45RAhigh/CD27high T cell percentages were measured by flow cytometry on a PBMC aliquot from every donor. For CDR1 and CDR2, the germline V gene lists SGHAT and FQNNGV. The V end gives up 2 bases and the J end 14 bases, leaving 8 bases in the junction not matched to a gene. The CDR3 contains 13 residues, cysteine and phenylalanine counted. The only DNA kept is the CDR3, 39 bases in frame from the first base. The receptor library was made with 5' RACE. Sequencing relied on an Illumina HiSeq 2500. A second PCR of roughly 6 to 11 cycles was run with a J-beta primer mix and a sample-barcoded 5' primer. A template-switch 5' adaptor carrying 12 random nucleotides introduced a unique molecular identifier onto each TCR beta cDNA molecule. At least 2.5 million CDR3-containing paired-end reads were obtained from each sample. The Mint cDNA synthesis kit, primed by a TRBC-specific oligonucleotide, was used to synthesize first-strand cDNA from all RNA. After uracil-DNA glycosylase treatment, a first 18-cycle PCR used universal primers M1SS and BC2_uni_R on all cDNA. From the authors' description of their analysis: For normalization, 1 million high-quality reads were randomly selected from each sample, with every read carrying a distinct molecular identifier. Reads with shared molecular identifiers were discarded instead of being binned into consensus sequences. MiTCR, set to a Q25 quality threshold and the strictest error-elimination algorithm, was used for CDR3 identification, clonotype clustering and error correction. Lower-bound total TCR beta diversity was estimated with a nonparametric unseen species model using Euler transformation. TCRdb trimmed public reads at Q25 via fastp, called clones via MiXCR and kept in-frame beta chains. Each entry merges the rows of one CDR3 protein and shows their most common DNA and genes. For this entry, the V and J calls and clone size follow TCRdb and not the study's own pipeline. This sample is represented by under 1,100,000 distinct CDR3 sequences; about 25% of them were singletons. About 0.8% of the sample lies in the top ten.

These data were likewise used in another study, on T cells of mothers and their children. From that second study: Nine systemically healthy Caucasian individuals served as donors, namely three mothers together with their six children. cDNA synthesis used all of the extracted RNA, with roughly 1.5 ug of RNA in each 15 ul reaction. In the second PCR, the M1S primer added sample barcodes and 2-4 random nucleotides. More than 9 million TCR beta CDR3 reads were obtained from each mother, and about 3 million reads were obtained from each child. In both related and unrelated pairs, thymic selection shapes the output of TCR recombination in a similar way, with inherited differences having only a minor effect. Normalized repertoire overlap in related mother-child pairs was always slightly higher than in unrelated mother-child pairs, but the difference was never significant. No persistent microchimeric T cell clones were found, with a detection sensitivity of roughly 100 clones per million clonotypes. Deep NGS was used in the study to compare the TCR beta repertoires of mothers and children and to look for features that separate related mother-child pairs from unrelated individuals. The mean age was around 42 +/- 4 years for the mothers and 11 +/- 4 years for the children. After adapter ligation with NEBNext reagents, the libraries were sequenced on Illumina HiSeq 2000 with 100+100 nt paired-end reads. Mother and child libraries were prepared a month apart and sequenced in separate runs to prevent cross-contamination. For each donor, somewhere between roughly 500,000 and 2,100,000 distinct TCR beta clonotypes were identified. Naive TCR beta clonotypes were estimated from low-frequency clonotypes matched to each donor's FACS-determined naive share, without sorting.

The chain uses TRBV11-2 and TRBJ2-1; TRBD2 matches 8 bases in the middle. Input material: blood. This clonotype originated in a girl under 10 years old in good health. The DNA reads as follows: TGTGCCAGCAGCTTATCCAAGCGGGGGATGGAGTTCTTC. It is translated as CASSLSKRGMEFF.